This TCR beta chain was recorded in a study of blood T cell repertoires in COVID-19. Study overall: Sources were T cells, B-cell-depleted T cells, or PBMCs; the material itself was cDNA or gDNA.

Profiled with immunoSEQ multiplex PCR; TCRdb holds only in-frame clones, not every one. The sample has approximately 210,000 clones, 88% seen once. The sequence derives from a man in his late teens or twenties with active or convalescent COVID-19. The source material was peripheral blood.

The CDR3 DNA reads TGTGCCAGCAGCCAGGACAGGGAGGATGGCTACACCTTC. Translating gives CASSQDREDGYTF. The rearrangement links TRBV3-1 (or the pseudogene TRBV3-2) to TRBJ1-2; TRBD1 aligns across 8 bases. The germline gives CDR1 LGHDT, CDR2 YNNKEL (reference sequence). There are 13 residues in the CDR3. The junction had 3 bases not matched to a gene; V was cut back by 3 bases and J by 6 bases.